One sample yielded the 25 T cell receptor beta chains listed below, sequenced in a study of T cell repertoires in cytomegalovirus infection. TCRdb reanalysed the reads using MiXCR and keeps one entry per CDR3 protein. The sample lists approximately 700,000 distinct CDR3 sequences; roughly 35% were seen once. The sequenced sample was PBMCs. The receptor source for this set is a human donor in good health (CMV status not recorded). Some clones in this sample may be carry-over from other donors' samples.

This clonotype occurred many times. CDR3 protein: CASSTRRARNEQFF. The CDR3 nucleotides are TGTGCCAGCAGCACGCGGCGGGCCAGAAATGAGCAGTTCTTC. The chain joins TRBV7-2 to TRBJ2-1, with D perhaps matching TRBD2 (5 bases). This CDR3 spans 14 amino acids. Germline V lookup: CDR1 SGHTA, CDR2 FQGNSA. V dropped 5 bases and J dropped 7 bases, with 15 bases sitting between them. Based on the CDR3 plus reference TRBV7-2 and TRBJ2-1, the full variable domain is GAGVSQSPSNKVTEKGKDVELRCDPISGHTALYWYRQSLGQGLEFLIYFQGNSAPDKSGLPSDRFSAERTGGSVSTLTIQRTQQEDSAVYLCASSTRRARNEQFFGPGTRLTVL.

This clonotype was recorded at least ten times. The chain recombines TRBV7-2 with TRBJ2-2, with D perhaps TRBD2 (5 bases). This CDR3 spans 17 amino acids. The germline V gene encodes CDR1 SGHTA and CDR2 FQGNSA. Trimming cost V 4 bases and J 4 bases, with 19 bases left between them. CDR3 residues: CASSSPPGLGTTGELFF. In DNA form, the CDR3 reads TGTGCCAGCAGCTCCCCACCGGGGTTAGGAACCACCGGGGAGCTGTTTTTT.

This clonotype was recorded at least ten times. The genes are TRBV6-2 or TRBV6-3 and TRBJ2-3; maybe TRBD2 (6 bases). This CDR3 contains 15 residues. From germline, CDR1 is MNHEY and CDR2 SVGEGT. The V and J ends lost 6 bases and 5 bases respectively, with 18 bases between them. CDR3 bases: TGTGCCAGCAGGCCCCCGGGACTGGCTCTAGATACGCAGTATTTT. It specifies CASRPPGLALDTQYF.

The sample holds many counts of this clonotype. CDR3 protein: CASSQDLLDTQYF. The CDR3 coding sequence is TGTGCCAGCAGCCAAGATCTCCTAGATACGCAGTATTTT. The V gene is TRBV4-2, the J gene TRBJ2-3, with D unclear. V was shortened by 0 bases and J by 5 bases, with 6 bases between the two germline ends. Per the germline V gene, CDR1 is LGHNA and CDR2 is YNFKEQ. CDR3 size: 13 residues.

DNA for the CDR3: TGTGCCAGCAGCTTAGCCCTCAGGTCCTACCAAGAGACCCAGTACTTC. The encoded protein is CASSLALRSYQETQYF. The chain couples TRBV7-9 to TRBJ2-5; D gene ambiguous. Germline CDR1 reads SEHNR; CDR2 reads FQNEAQ (reference sequence). V dropped 0 bases and J dropped 0 bases, with 11 bases sitting between them. The CDR3 covers 16 residues.

This clonotype was seen only a few times. The DNA for the CDR3 is TGTGCCAGCAGTTTACAGTTGGGCACTGAAGCTTTCTTT. Its protein product is CASSLQLGTEAFF. The rearrangement links TRBV12-3 or TRBV12-4 to TRBJ1-1; D ambiguous. Trimming took off 2 bases at V and 4 bases at J, with 8 bases between the two ends. The CDR3 loop spans 13 amino acids.

This clonotype was seen only a few times. The chain has TRBV6-5 and TRBJ1-2, with D uncertain. The CDR3 length is 13 residues. The germline V and J ends were trimmed by 7 bases and 7 bases, with 16 bases remaining between them. CDR1 is MNHEY, CDR2 SVGAGI, per germline. DNA of the CDR3: TGTGCCAGCACCGGTCTGGGAGGGCGTGGCTACACCTTC. It encodes CASTGLGGRGYTF.

This clonotype was observed a handful of times. The J gene is TRBJ1-1, the V gene TRBV19, with D hard to call. Trimming removed 8 bases from V and 6 bases from J, with 22 bases in between. Germline V gives CDR1 LNHDA, CDR2 SQIVND (reference sequence). The CDR3 extends over 15 amino acids. CDR3 coding DNA: TGTGCCAGTGCTCGCGGTTCTTCAGGTCCCGCTGAAGCTTTCTTT. This translates into CASARGSSGPAEAFF.

The gene calls are TRBV5-8 and TRBJ2-3, with D unresolved. Germline V gene sequence: CDR1 SGHTS, CDR2 YDEGEE. The CDR3 contains 12 residues. V dropped 5 bases and J dropped 6 bases, with 10 bases sitting between them. The CDR3 region has the DNA TGTGCCAGCAGATACCTCGGTGATACGCAGTATTTT. Amino acids: CASRYLGDTQYF.

The rearrangement links TRBV5-1 to TRBJ1-2, with D possibly being TRBD1 (5 bases). Germline V gives CDR1 SGHRS, CDR2 YFSETQ. This CDR3 has 14 amino acids. V gave up 2 bases and J gave up 3 bases, with 11 bases separating them. CDR3 sequence (DNA): TGCGCCAGCAGCTTAGACCAGGGAGACTATGGCTACACCTTC. Amino acids: CASSLDQGDYGYTF.

This rearrangement joins TRBV7-9 to TRBJ1-2; D uncertain. CDR1 is SEHNR and CDR2 is FQNEAQ in the germline V gene (reference sequence). V lost 4 bases, J lost 1 base, and 16 bases lay in between. The CDR3 consists of 16 residues. The DNA of the CDR3 is TGTGCCAGCAGCTCGCCCGGATTGGATTTTAACTATGGCTACACCTTC. Protein: CASSSPGLDFNYGYTF.

In this sample, this clonotype turned up many times. The rearrangement uses TRBV7-8 and TRBJ2-7; 7 nucleotides match TRBD2. CDR1 is SGHVS and CDR2 is FQNEAQ in the germline V gene. The length of the CDR3 is 17 residues. V lost 6 bases to trimming and J lost 3 bases; unmatched junction nucleotides: 17. In DNA form, the CDR3 reads TGTGCCAGCAGGGGGGGGAGTCAGGGCTATTACTTCTACGAGCAGTACTTC. It translates to CASRGGSQGYYFYEQYF.

The chain couples TRBV12-3 or TRBV12-4 to TRBJ1-1; 8 bases map to TRBD1. This CDR3 has 15 residues. The V gene end was trimmed by 6 bases and the J gene end by 1 base; junction bases not matched to a gene: 7. The CDR3 DNA reads as TGTGCCAGCAGGACTCCGGACAGGGCGAACACTGAAGCTTTCTTT. Protein product: CASRTPDRANTEAFF.

The V gene is TRBV2, the J gene TRBJ1-2; maybe TRBD1 (6 bases). Deletions cut 5 bases from V and 3 bases from J, with 10 bases between. The CDR3 length is 13 residues. Germline CDR1 and CDR2: SNHLY and FYNNEI. The DNA of the CDR3 is TGTGCCAGCAGTACTTCAGGGGACTATGGCTACACCTTC. Its protein product is CASSTSGDYGYTF.

The CDR3 region is CASNPVGTWVNQPQHF. In DNA form, the CDR3 reads TGTGCCAGCAATCCAGTGGGGACCTGGGTGAATCAGCCCCAGCATTTT. The chain recombines TRBV6-6 with TRBJ1-5; D is possibly TRBD1 (5 bases). V lost 7 bases to trimming and J lost 4 bases, with 20 bases between them. CDR1 is MNHNY, CDR2 SVGAGI, per germline (reference sequence). The CDR3 totals 16 residues.

This clonotype was detected only a few times. The chain employs TRBV27 and TRBJ2-3; D assignment may be TRBD1 or TRBD2 (5 bases each). Per the germline V gene, CDR1 is MNHEY and CDR2 is SMNVEV (reference sequence). The CDR3 is 13 residues long. Trimming cost V 10 bases and J 2 bases, with 13 bases left between them. The CDR3 region has the DNA TGTGCCACCGCAGGGAGCTACACAGATACGCAGTATTTT. Its protein product is CATAGSYTDTQYF.

The rearrangement joins TRBV19 to TRBJ1-1; TRBD1 might be the D (5 bases). The V end lost 8 bases, the J end lost 1 base, and 14 bases lay between the germline ends. Per germline, CDR1 LNHDA and CDR2 SQIVND (reference sequence). CDR3 length equals 14 residues. CDR3 coding DNA: TGTGCCAGTCGGCGCGGCAGGGAGAACACTGAAGCTTTCTTT. Translating it yields CASRRGRENTEAFF.

A note on this clonotype: Given a much more abundant clone one base away, this may be a read error. The chain has TRBV7-2 and TRBJ1-4, with D uncertain. Germline CDR1 SGHTA, CDR2 FQGNSA. The ends were cut back, 5 bases at V and 0 bases at J, with 13 bases in the middle. The CDR3 totals 16 residues. In DNA form, the CDR3 reads TGTGCCAGCAGCCGCGACCTCACGGCAACTAATGAAAAACTGTTTTTT. Residues: CASSRDLTATNEKLFF.

The chain links TRBV28 to TRBJ2-1; D remains ambiguous. Trimming took off 10 bases at V and 0 bases at J, with 13 bases between the two ends. This CDR3 comprises 14 residues. Germline V lookup: CDR1 MDHEN, CDR2 SYDVKM. The CDR3 sequence: CAIRRGVSYNEQFF. CDR3 sequence (DNA): TGTGCCATCCGGAGAGGTGTCTCCTACAATGAGCAGTTCTTC.

This clonotype came up a few times. This chain connects TRBV6-1 to TRBJ1-1; D uncertain. V shed 2 bases and J shed 0 bases, with 16 bases lying between them. This CDR3 has 17 residues. Germline-derived CDR1 and CDR2 are MNHNS and SASEGT. The CDR3 spells CASSELWVRTMNTEAFF. Written as DNA, the CDR3 is TGTGCCAGCAGTGAATTGTGGGTAAGGACTATGAACACTGAAGCTTTCTTT.

This clonotype was counted at least ten times. J is TRBJ2-1 and V is TRBV7-9; a weak D match, TRBD2 (6 bases). In germline, CDR1 is SEHNR, CDR2 FQNEAQ (reference sequence). This CDR3 is 14 amino acids long. V gave up 5 bases and J gave up 8 bases, with 16 bases separating them. DNA of the CDR3: TGTGCCAGCAGCCCCGCCACGGGGGAATATGAGCAGTTCTTC. Translation gives CASSPATGEYEQFF. The variable domain in full, completed from reference TRBV7-9 and TRBJ2-1, reads DTGVSQNPRHKITKRGQNVTFRCDPISEHNRLYWYRQTLGQGPEFLTYFQNEAQLEKSRLLSDRFSAERPKGSFSTLEIQRTEQGDSAMYLCASSPATGEYEQFFGPGTRLTVL.

The chain carries TRBV4-1 and TRBJ1-1; D not resolved. CDR3 size: 17 residues. The V gene's germline CDR1 is MGHRA and CDR2 YSYEKL. Between the trimmed V and J ends, which lost 0 bases and 3 bases, there was a span of 17 bases. The CDR3 region has the DNA TGCGCCAGCAGCCAAGATGCTCAGAGTGTATTGTACACTGAAGCTTTCTTT. Translation gives CASSQDAQSVLYTEAFF.

This clonotype was seen only a few times. The chain employs TRBV11-1 and TRBJ2-3; 12 bases align to TRBD2. This CDR3 is 16 amino acids long. Looked up from germline, CDR1 is SGHAT and CDR2 is FQDESV (reference sequence). V shed 5 bases, J shed 4 bases, and the junction held 7 bases outside the gene matches. CDR3 in amino acids: CASSVRLAGAADTQYF. The CDR3 bases are TGTGCCAGCAGCGTACGACTAGCGGGAGCAGCAGATACGCAGTATTTT.

The chain carries TRBV19 and TRBJ2-7; 13 positions match TRBD2. The CDR3 is made up of 15 amino acids. J gave up 4 bases and V 5 bases, and 5 bases lay outside the gene matches. CDR1 and CDR2 from the germline V gene are LNHDA and SQIVND (reference sequence). CDR3 in amino acids: CASSWTGLAGYEQYF. CDR3 bases: TGTGCCAGTAGTTGGACGGGACTAGCGGGGTACGAGCAGTACTTC.

A few counts support this clonotype. The rearrangement uses TRBV27 and TRBJ1-4, with D possibly being TRBD1 (5 bases). This CDR3 comprises 14 residues. CDR1 and CDR2 from the germline V gene are MNHEY and SMNVEV (reference sequence). The V and J ends lost 3 bases and 4 bases respectively, with 9 bases between them. The CDR3 loop reads CASSFGRGNEKLFF. In DNA, the CDR3 is TGTGCCAGCAGTTTTGGGAGGGGTAATGAAAAACTGTTTTTT. The full variable domain, completed using reference TRBV27 and TRBJ1-4, is EAQVTQNPRYLITVTGKKLTVTCSQNMNHEYMSWYRQDPGLGLRQIYYSMNVEVTDKGDVPEGYKVSRKEKRNFPLILESPSPNQTSLYFCASSFGRGNEKLFFGSGTQLSVL.